This TCR beta chain comes out of a study of blood T cell repertoires in COVID-19. The repertoire was sequenced with immunoSEQ multiplex PCR; TCRdb's copy has only in-frame clones and lacks some. The sample lists some 170,000 clones; over 80% were seen once. Germline V lookup: CDR1 SQVTM, CDR2 ANQGSEA. The CDR3 covers 14 residues. The ends were cut back, 2 bases at V and 2 bases at J, with 12 bases in the middle. Sequenced: peripheral blood. This TCR derives from a woman between 50 and 59 years old with acute or convalescent COVID-19. J is TRBJ2-5 and V is TRBV29-1, with a tentative D call TRBD2 (7 bases). CDR3: CSVEFGGAQETQYF. CDR3 DNA: TGCAGCGTTGAATTTGGGGGGGCGCAAGAGACCCAGTACTTC.